This is a list of T cell receptor beta chains from one sample in a study of blood T cell repertoires in COVID-19. Data came from immunoSEQ multiplex PCR; TCRdb stores just in-frame clones and leaves some out. Of fewer than 200,000 clones in the sample, more than 80% were seen once. Sequencing input: peripheral blood. The source is a woman in her forties with COVID-19, enrolled during active disease. Each CDR3 is given with its conserved first and last residue. Fields, in order: V gene, CDR3 protein.

>TRBV6-5
CASRGGQGLYQPQHF
>TRBV7-9
CASSQQGVIETQYF
>TRBV11-2
CASSGGSLTDTQYF
>TRBV7-8
CASNQPAEATEAFF
>TRBV14
CASSPTPGTVYNSPLHF
>TRBV7-2
CASNEIGESYNEQFF
>TRBV7-6
CASSLDGSGPDTQYF
>TRBV5-1
CASSLPREGITDTQYF
>TRBV19
CASSDTSTDTQYF
>TRBV7-3
CASSEPGQGENEQFF
>TRBV6-2/TRBV6-3
CASSYTRAPYGYTF
>TRBV7-3
CASSPQGAQTGELFF
>TRBV19
CASSQLGQYNEQFF
>TRBV27
CASSVGTANTEAFF
>TRBV5-1
CASRTSGSYNEQFF
>TRBV4-1
CASSREGDTDTQYF
>TRBV5-4
CASSLGGQGGNQPQHF
>TRBV4-1
CASSLGLGETEAFF
>TRBV7-3
CASSLTSPNEQFF
>TRBV10-3
CAISESGQGSEAFF
>TRBV20-1
CSARAAGLDYF
>TRBV6-5
CASRTPVRGLNEQFF
>TRBV7-9
CASSLVAADEQYF
>TRBV3-1/TRBV3-2
CASSPAGFGGYTF
>TRBV30
CAWSGGRSSYNEQFF
>TRBV5-1
CASSFGLAGGFTDTQYF
>TRBV25-1
CASSEGGNYNEQFF
>TRBV23-1
CATRRTGDGCDYGYTF
>TRBV5-1
CASSPRTGVETQYF
>TRBV11-3
CASSGSTDSYNEQFF
>TRBV13
CASSPWGGQETQYF
>TRBV2
CASRTGTGETQYF
>TRBV13
CASSPGTSGEKQYF
>TRBV7-2
CASSLALAGGVGSSTDTQYF
>TRBV5-1
CASRMSSGELFF
>TRBV7-3
CASSWGRTGHRADTQYF
>TRBV6-1
CASSEHPQINYGYTF
>TRBV12-3/TRBV12-4
CASSGQLNQPQHF
>TRBV24-1
CATIAEERNTGELFF